The 3 T cell receptor beta chains given below trace back to one sample, sequenced in a study of T cell repertoires in cytomegalovirus infection. What these receptors recognize is not known. TCRdb processed the reads anew with MiXCR; each CDR3 protein has one entry. The sample holds hundreds of thousands of distinct CDR3 sequences, roughly 30% seen once. Sample: cultured CD8+ T cells from PBMCs, taken from culture after CMV antigen stimulation. All receptors derive from a human donor in good health (CMV status not recorded). Some clones in this sample may be carry-over from other donors' samples.

The genes are TRBV4-1 and TRBJ2-1, with TRBD2 identical over 11 bases. With 1 base clipped from V and 0 bases from J, the junction kept 5 bases outside the gene matches. Germline assignment: CDR1 MGHRA and CDR2 YSYEKL. This CDR3 contains 18 residues. CDR3 DNA sequence: TGCGCCAGCAGCCAAGTAATAGCGGGGGGGCCCTCCTACAATGAGCAGTTCTTC. Translation gives CASSQVIAGGPSYNEQFF.

Remarks on this clonotype: This clone may be a read error of a much larger clone one base away. This chain connects TRBV7-4 to TRBJ1-1, with D hard to call. CDR1 SGHVT and CDR2 SQSDAQ come from the germline V gene. This CDR3 has 13 residues. The CDR3 DNA reads as TGTGCCGGCAGCTTATCCGAATTCCCAGAAGCTTTCTTT. It yields the protein CAGSLSEFPEAFF.

This clonotype was picked up a small number of times. V and J are TRBV12-3 or TRBV12-4 and TRBJ1-1; D not certain. V lost 3 bases to trimming and J lost 1 base, with 9 bases between them. The CDR3 runs to 14 residues. The DNA for the CDR3 is TGTGCCAGCAGTTTTGGCCTGGGGAACACTGAAGCTTTCTTT. Translation: CASSFGLGNTEAFF.